This T cell receptor (beta chain) originates from a study of blood T cell repertoires in COVID-19. The CDR3 is made up of 14 amino acids. Germline V gene data show CDR1 as SGHAT and CDR2 as FQDESV (reference sequence). Trimming pared 6 bases from V and 4 bases from J, leaving 13 bases between. The method was immunoSEQ multiplex PCR; TCRdb's version includes in-frame clones alone and lacks a portion of them. The data contain almost 20,000 clones, 79% of them singletons. This clone has just one count. Input material: peripheral blood. The chain combines TRBV11-1 with TRBJ2-1; maybe TRBD2 (6 bases). The clonotype comes from a man older than 75 with acute or convalescent COVID-19. For the CDR3, the DNA is TGTGCCAGCAGAAGTAGCGGAAGTTACAATGAGCAGTTCTTC. As protein: CASRSSGSYNEQFF.